The sample holds a few counts of the clone carrying this T cell receptor beta chain. This entry comes from a study of blood T cell repertoires in COVID-19. Data came from immunoSEQ multiplex PCR; TCRdb stores just in-frame clones and leaves some out. The top ten hold approximately 14% of the sample, which has around 270,000 clones, about 86% seen once. CDR1 and CDR2 from the germline V gene are LNHDA and SQIVND (reference sequence). V dropped 3 bases and J dropped 10 bases, with 10 bases sitting between them. The CDR3 has 12 residues. Sequenced sample: peripheral blood. The receptor was isolated from a person between 65 and 79 years old with COVID-19, enrolled during active disease. This chain links TRBV19 with TRBJ1-5; D perhaps matches TRBD1 (5 bases). The CDR3 region is CASSIPREPQHF. The DNA of the CDR3 is TGTGCCAGTAGTATCCCCAGGGAACCCCAGCATTTT.